These T cell receptor beta chains were read from a single sample in a study of shared clonotypes between healthy human individuals. Repertoires were generated with immunoSEQ multiplex PCR, while TCRdb's copy carries only in-frame clones and drops some. The data show about 2.3 million clones, approximately 93% seen once. The sequencing sample was made of naive CD4+ T cells from PBMCs. Receptors originate from a man aged 18 to 30 in good health. Some clones in this sample may be carry-over from other donors' samples. The CDR3 runs from the conserved cysteine through the conserved F or W. The order of the fields is clone size, J gene, CDR3 length, D gene, V gene, CDR3 protein, CDR3 DNA. D genes are given only for firm matches. The size field is filled for only some rows; it gives once, few, many or a size class.

few,TRBJ1-1,12,.,TRBV27,CASSRLNTEAFF,TGTGCCAGCAGCCGACTGAACACTGAAGCTTTCTTT
.,TRBJ2-3,16,TRBD2,TRBV5-4,CASSLLAGGPSDTQYF,TGTGCCAGCAGCTTGTTGGCGGGAGGGCCCTCGGATACGCAGTATTTT
once,TRBJ2-5,14,TRBD1,TRBV10-1,CASSRGGARETQYF,TGCGCCAGCAGTCGAGGGGGCGCACGGGAGACCCAGTACTTC
.,TRBJ2-7,13,.,TRBV28,CASSFSGRGEQYF,TGTGCCAGCAGTTTTTCCGGACGAGGCGAGCAGTACTTC
.,TRBJ2-1,14,.,TRBV30,CAWSPRGSADEQFF,TGTGCCTGGAGTCCCCGAGGTAGCGCAGATGAGCAGTTCTTC
.,TRBJ2-7,13,TRBD1,TRBV28,CASRVTGGPEQYF,TGTGCCAGCAGGGTAACAGGGGGCCCAGAGCAGTACTTC
.,TRBJ2-7,14,.,TRBV5-1,CASSLERISYEQYF,TGCGCCAGCAGCTTGGAGCGTATCTCCTACGAGCAGTACTTC
.,TRBJ1-6,14,.,TRBV5-4,CASSLVREDSPLHF,TGTGCCAGCAGCTTGGTCAGGGAGGATTCACCCCTCCACTTT
.,TRBJ1-5,13,.,TRBV18,CASSPSGNQPQHF,TGTGCCAGCTCACCAAGTGGAAATCAGCCCCAGCATTTT
.,TRBJ2-3,16,TRBD2,TRBV5-4,CASRSRTSGSTDTQYF,TGTGCCAGCAGATCAAGGACTAGCGGGAGTACAGATACGCAGTATTTT
.,TRBJ2-7,12,.,TRBV30,CAWRAGSYEQYF,TGTGCCTGGAGGGCGGGCTCTTACGAGCAGTACTTC
.,TRBJ2-5,13,.,TRBV2,CASSEQGKETQYF,TGTGCCAGCAGTGAACAGGGCAAGGAGACCCAGTACTTC
.,TRBJ2-7,13,.,TRBV7-8,CASGPTREGEQYF,TGTGCCAGCGGACCGACAAGGGAAGGCGAGCAGTACTTC
.,TRBJ2-1,14,TRBD2,TRBV19,CASCRLAGDNEQFF,TGTGCCAGCTGTAGACTAGCGGGAGACAATGAGCAGTTCTTC
.,TRBJ2-7,11,.,TRBV20-1,CSPKGGSEQYF,TGCAGTCCAAAAGGGGGGAGCGAGCAGTACTTC
.,TRBJ2-1,14,.,TRBV19,CASSIGRGYNEQFF,TGTGCCAGTAGTATAGGAAGGGGCTACAATGAGCAGTTCTTC
.,TRBJ1-3,16,.,TRBV27,CASSSLSSGSGNTIYF,TGTGCCAGCAGTTCACTGTCTTCAGGGAGTGGAAACACCATATATTTT
.,TRBJ2-1,14,.,TRBV5-1,CASSLVSANNEQFF,TGCGCCAGCAGCTTGGTTAGCGCGAACAATGAGCAGTTCTTC
.,TRBJ2-1,14,.,TRBV27,CASSPDLFYNEQFF,TGTGCCAGCAGTCCGGACTTATTTTACAATGAGCAGTTCTTC
.,TRBJ1-2,14,.,TRBV6-5,CASTKMVANYGYTF,TGTGCCAGCACCAAGATGGTAGCTAACTATGGCTACACCTTC
.,TRBJ1-5,14,.,TRBV9,CASSPVGVGQPQHF,TGTGCCAGCAGCCCCGTGGGGGTAGGACAGCCCCAGCATTTT
.,TRBJ2-7,12,.,TRBV29-1,CSVLASSYEQYF,TGCAGCGTATTGGCGAGCTCCTACGAGCAGTACTTC
.,TRBJ1-2,11,.,TRBV5-4,CASSATVGYTF,TGTGCCAGCAGCGCGACGGTTGGCTACACCTTC
.,TRBJ2-3,17,TRBD2,TRBV5-6,CASSQNLLAGGTDTQYF,TGTGCCAGCAGCCAAAACCTCCTAGCGGGAGGAACAGATACGCAGTATTTT
few,TRBJ1-5,17,.,TRBV19,CASSILGGSINNQPQHF,TGTGCCAGTAGTATTTTGGGGGGCAGCATTAACAATCAGCCCCAGCATTTT
.,TRBJ2-1,15,TRBD2,TRBV9,CASSGTSSSYNEQFF,TGTGCCAGCAGCGGGACTAGTTCCTCCTACAATGAGCAGTTCTTC
.,TRBJ2-3,15,.,TRBV4-1,CASSALGLITDTQYF,TGCGCCAGCAGCGCACTCGGACTAATCACAGATACGCAGTATTTT
.,TRBJ1-2,16,.,TRBV10-3,CAITDPQPMGNYGYTF,TGTGCCATCACCGACCCCCAACCGATGGGGAACTATGGCTACACCTTC
.,TRBJ1-2,15,.,TRBV2,CASTESWAERDGYTF,TGTGCCAGCACCGAAAGTTGGGCCGAAAGGGATGGCTACACCTTC
few,TRBJ1-1,14,.,TRBV29-1,CSVFPGVTGTEAFF,TGCAGCGTCTTTCCAGGGGTAACGGGGACTGAAGCTTTCTTT
.,TRBJ1-1,15,TRBD1,TRBV10-3,CAISEPQGGFTEAFF,TGTGCCATCAGTGAGCCCCAGGGGGGATTCACTGAAGCTTTCTTT
.,TRBJ2-7,16,TRBD2,TRBV7-2,CASSPQGLAGVYEQYF,TGTGCCAGCAGCCCACAGGGACTAGCGGGAGTTTACGAGCAGTACTTC
.,TRBJ2-7,15,TRBD2,TRBV19,CASSVSGRGSYEQYF,TGTGCCAGTAGTGTGAGCGGGAGAGGGTCCTACGAGCAGTACTTC
.,TRBJ2-7,12,.,TRBV5-6,CASSLRPYEQYF,TGTGCCAGCAGCTTGCGTCCCTACGAGCAGTACTTC
.,TRBJ1-3,13,.,TRBV4-3,CASSQESGNTIYF,TGCGCCAGCAGCCAAGAATCGGGAAACACCATATATTTT
.,TRBJ2-7,14,TRBD2,TRBV6-4,CASSTSGISSEQYF,TGTGCCAGCTCGACTAGCGGGATCAGCAGCGAGCAGTACTTC
.,TRBJ1-4,13,.,TRBV10-2,CASARHPAEKLFF,TGCGCCAGCGCGCGGCACCCGGCTGAAAAACTGTTTTTT
.,TRBJ1-2,13,.,TRBV6-1,CASSLGFSYGYTF,TGTGCCAGCAGCTTAGGGTTTAGCTATGGCTACACCTTC
.,TRBJ1-1,14,TRBD1,TRBV29-1,CSVQGARGVAEAFF,TGCAGCGTGCAGGGGGCCCGGGGTGTTGCTGAAGCTTTCTTT
.,TRBJ1-1,11,.,TRBV6-1,CASRGRTEAFF,TGTGCCAGCAGGGGGCGAACTGAAGCTTTCTTT
.,TRBJ1-1,14,.,TRBV27,CASSRQGMYTEAFF,TGTGCCAGCAGTCGCCAGGGAATGTACACTGAAGCTTTCTTT
.,TRBJ2-5,15,TRBD2,TRBV7-9,CASSPREVAGETQYF,TGTGCCAGCAGCCCCAGGGAGGTAGCGGGAGAGACCCAGTACTTC
.,TRBJ2-7,14,TRBD2,TRBV19,CASSTGTSIGEQYF,TGTGCCAGTAGTACTGGGACTAGTATTGGCGAGCAGTACTTC
.,TRBJ2-2,16,TRBD2,TRBV5-1,CASGASGVQGTGELFF,TGCGCCAGCGGGGCTAGCGGGGTCCAGGGCACCGGGGAGCTGTTTTTT
.,TRBJ2-7,17,TRBD2,TRBV7-2,CASSLARLAGGYREQYF,TGTGCCAGCAGCTTAGCAAGGCTAGCGGGAGGGTATCGGGAGCAGTACTTC
.,TRBJ2-1,17,TRBD2,TRBV19,CASSPRPGTSEYNEQFF,TGTGCCAGTAGTCCCCGCCCCGGGACTAGCGAATACAATGAGCAGTTCTTC
.,TRBJ2-7,13,.,TRBV27,CASKFVGKREQYF,TGTGCCAGCAAATTCGTCGGGAAACGGGAGCAGTACTTC
once,TRBJ1-3,15,.,TRBV4-1,CASSLFTGDGNTIYF,TGCGCCAGCAGCCTTTTTACGGGGGACGGAAACACCATATATTTT
.,TRBJ1-1,13,.,TRBV6-6,CAAVKGGNTEAFF,TGTGCCGCTGTAAAGGGGGGGAACACTGAAGCTTTCTTT
.,TRBJ1-2,14,.,TRBV14,CASSQGHQNYGYTF,TGTGCCAGCAGCCAAGGACATCAGAACTATGGCTACACCTTC